This is a list of T cell receptor beta chains from one sample in a study of OX40 agonist ivuxolimab in advanced cancers. TCRdb's copy holds only in-frame clones and misses some; the assay was immunoSEQ multiplex PCR. The data contain fewer than 70,000 clones, more than 75% of them singletons. This specimen consisted of CD4+ or CD8+ T cells sorted from blood, obtained in a trial of the OX40 agonist ivuxolimab. Receptor source: an adult with an advanced solid tumor such as melanoma, head and neck, liver or kidney cancer. CDR3s include the opening cysteine and the closing phenylalanine or tryptophan. D genes are given only for firm matches. Size tells how often a clone was seen (once, few, many) or the class of an expanded clone, and some rows leave it out.

d_gene: TRBD1
j_gene: TRBJ1-1
v_gene: TRBV5-6
abundance: -
CDR3aa: CASSLYRGGFADTEAFF
CDR3nt: TGTGCCAGCAGCTTATACAGGGGAGGGTTTGCGGACACTGAAGCTTTCTTT

d_gene: -
j_gene: TRBJ1-5
v_gene: TRBV6-1
abundance: -
CDR3aa: CASSYNQPQHF
CDR3nt: TGTGCCAGCAGTTACAATCAGCCCCAGCATTTT

d_gene: -
j_gene: TRBJ2-3
v_gene: TRBV28
abundance: few
CDR3aa: CASSETGASTDTQYF
CDR3nt: TGTGCCAGCAGCGAAACGGGGGCCAGCACAGATACGCAGTATTTT

d_gene: -
j_gene: TRBJ1-1
v_gene: TRBV19
abundance: -
CDR3aa: CASSIDRAGGAFF
CDR3nt: TGTGCCAGTAGTATAGATCGGGCTGGGGGAGCTTTCTTT

d_gene: -
j_gene: TRBJ1-4
v_gene: TRBV10-3
abundance: -
CDR3aa: CAIRGKVGEKLFF
CDR3nt: TGTGCCATCAGGGGGAAGGTTGGTGAAAAACTGTTTTTT

d_gene: -
j_gene: TRBJ2-3
v_gene: TRBV5-1
abundance: once
CDR3aa: CASSYADTQYF
CDR3nt: TGCGCCAGCAGCTATGCAGATACGCAGTATTTT

d_gene: TRBD1
j_gene: TRBJ1-1
v_gene: TRBV7-3
abundance: -
CDR3aa: CASSFTGGRTEAFF
CDR3nt: TGTGCCAGCAGCTTCACAGGGGGTCGAACTGAAGCTTTCTTT

d_gene: -
j_gene: TRBJ2-3
v_gene: TRBV4-2
abundance: once
CDR3aa: CASSQGGSGTDTQYF
CDR3nt: TGTGCCAGCAGCCAAGGTGGAAGCGGCACAGATACGCAGTATTTT

d_gene: TRBD1
j_gene: TRBJ2-7
v_gene: TRBV28
abundance: -
CDR3aa: CASGRGGFDEQYF
CDR3nt: TGTGCCAGCGGACGAGGGGGCTTTGACGAGCAGTACTTC

d_gene: TRBD2
j_gene: TRBJ2-5
v_gene: TRBV5-1
abundance: -
CDR3aa: CASSPVGLAVQETQYF
CDR3nt: TGCGCCAGCAGCCCCGTGGGACTAGCGGTTCAAGAGACCCAGTACTTC

d_gene: -
j_gene: TRBJ2-7
v_gene: TRBV6-5
abundance: -
CDR3aa: CASSYSRQVGDYEQYF
CDR3nt: TGTGCCAGCAGTTACTCGAGGCAGGTGGGGGATTACGAGCAGTACTTC

d_gene: -
j_gene: TRBJ1-1
v_gene: TRBV9
abundance: once
CDR3aa: CASSVRTGHLNTEAFF
CDR3nt: TGTGCCAGCAGCGTCAGGACGGGACACTTGAACACTGAAGCTTTCTTT

d_gene: TRBD1
j_gene: TRBJ1-1
v_gene: TRBV28
abundance: -
CDR3aa: CASNYGRGSNTEAFF
CDR3nt: TGTGCCAGCAACTACGGCAGGGGGTCGAACACTGAAGCTTTCTTT

d_gene: -
j_gene: TRBJ1-1
v_gene: TRBV5-3
abundance: -
CDR3aa: CASGLQGEAFF
CDR3nt: TGTGCCAGCGGCTTACAGGGTGAAGCTTTCTTT

d_gene: -
j_gene: TRBJ2-1
v_gene: TRBV7-7
abundance: -
CDR3aa: CASSKDEALGNEQFF
CDR3nt: TGTGCCAGCAGCAAAGACGAGGCCCTAGGAAATGAGCAGTTCTTC

d_gene: -
j_gene: TRBJ2-2
v_gene: TRBV5-6
abundance: -
CDR3aa: CASSLGGANTGELFF
CDR3nt: TGTGCCAGCAGCCTAGGGGGGGCCAACACCGGGGAGCTGTTTTTT

d_gene: -
j_gene: TRBJ2-3
v_gene: TRBV6-6
abundance: -
CDR3aa: CASLDRTDTQYF
CDR3nt: TGTGCCAGCCTGGACCGCACAGATACGCAGTATTTT

d_gene: TRBD2
j_gene: TRBJ2-1
v_gene: TRBV2
abundance: -
CDR3aa: CASSEAGGEDEQFF
CDR3nt: TGTGCCAGCAGTGAAGCGGGGGGGGAGGATGAGCAGTTCTTC

d_gene: -
j_gene: TRBJ2-7
v_gene: TRBV21-1
abundance: -
CDR3aa: CASSKPQGVSYEQYF
CDR3nt: TGTGCCAGCAGCAAACCTCAGGGGGTCTCCTACGAGCAGTACTTC

d_gene: TRBD2
j_gene: TRBJ2-1
v_gene: TRBV5-4
abundance: -
CDR3aa: CASSSGTSGGNEQFF
CDR3nt: TGTGCCAGCAGCTCCGGGACTAGCGGGGGCAATGAGCAGTTCTTC

d_gene: -
j_gene: TRBJ2-3
v_gene: TRBV7-3
abundance: -
CDR3aa: CASSLNSPADTQYF
CDR3nt: TGTGCCAGCAGCTTAAACTCCCCCGCAGATACGCAGTATTTT

d_gene: -
j_gene: TRBJ2-1
v_gene: TRBV7-9
abundance: -
CDR3aa: CASSTLRGISYNEQFF
CDR3nt: TGTGCCAGCAGCACCCTTAGAGGAATCTCCTACAATGAGCAGTTCTTC

d_gene: TRBD1
j_gene: TRBJ1-2
v_gene: TRBV19
abundance: once
CDR3aa: CASSPRTGDGYTF
CDR3nt: TGTGCCAGTAGTCCCCGGACAGGGGACGGCTACACCTTC

d_gene: -
j_gene: TRBJ1-1
v_gene: TRBV7-3
abundance: -
CDR3aa: CASSLGNPRVDTEAFF
CDR3nt: TGTGCCAGCAGCTTGGGGAATCCCCGGGTGGACACTGAAGCTTTCTTT

d_gene: TRBD1
j_gene: TRBJ1-5
v_gene: TRBV29-1
abundance: once
CDR3aa: CSVGWSGQNQPQHF
CDR3nt: TGCAGCGTTGGTTGGTCGGGACAGAATCAGCCCCAGCATTTT

d_gene: TRBD1
j_gene: TRBJ2-5
v_gene: TRBV5-4
abundance: -
CDR3aa: CASSDRFDRGQETQYF
CDR3nt: TGTGCCAGCAGCGACCGATTCGACAGGGGGCAAGAGACCCAGTACTTC

d_gene: -
j_gene: TRBJ1-2
v_gene: TRBV20-1
abundance: -
CDR3aa: CSAREKVEDTF
CDR3nt: TGCAGTGCTAGAGAGAAGGTGGAGGACACCTTC

d_gene: -
j_gene: TRBJ2-7
v_gene: TRBV7-9
abundance: -
CDR3aa: CASSLAGGHEQYF
CDR3nt: TGTGCCAGCAGCTTAGCAGGGGGGCACGAGCAGTACTTC

d_gene: -
j_gene: TRBJ1-4
v_gene: TRBV5-1
abundance: once
CDR3aa: CASSLGTTNEKLFF
CDR3nt: TGCGCCAGCAGCTTAGGGACAACTAATGAAAAACTGTTTTTT

d_gene: TRBD1
j_gene: TRBJ1-1
v_gene: TRBV29-1
abundance: -
CDR3aa: CSVASGTAKPGRTEAFF
CDR3nt: TGCAGCGTTGCGTCCGGGACAGCCAAACCTGGGAGGACTGAAGCTTTCTTT

d_gene: TRBD2
j_gene: TRBJ2-1
v_gene: TRBV12-5
abundance: -
CDR3aa: CASGSSGRASEQFF
CDR3nt: TGTGCTAGTGGTTCTAGCGGGAGGGCCAGCGAGCAGTTCTTC

d_gene: -
j_gene: TRBJ1-2
v_gene: TRBV11-2
abundance: -
CDR3aa: CASSPPGTNYGYTF
CDR3nt: TGTGCCAGCAGCCCCCCCGGGACAAACTATGGCTACACCTTC

d_gene: -
j_gene: TRBJ2-7
v_gene: TRBV27
abundance: -
CDR3aa: CASSERWRYEQYF
CDR3nt: TGTGCCAGCAGTGAACGTTGGCGCTACGAGCAGTACTTC

d_gene: -
j_gene: TRBJ1-1
v_gene: TRBV2
abundance: once
CDR3aa: CASSGTRDTEAFF
CDR3nt: TGTGCCAGCAGTGGGACGCGTGACACTGAAGCTTTCTTT

d_gene: TRBD2
j_gene: TRBJ2-1
v_gene: TRBV7-8
abundance: -
CDR3aa: CASSLGLAGGNEQFF
CDR3nt: TGTGCCAGCAGCTTAGGGCTAGCGGGAGGGAATGAGCAGTTCTTC

d_gene: -
j_gene: TRBJ1-4
v_gene: TRBV28
abundance: -
CDR3aa: CASRGQEKLFF
CDR3nt: TGTGCCAGCAGGGGTCAGGAAAAACTGTTTTTT

d_gene: -
j_gene: TRBJ1-4
v_gene: TRBV6-1
abundance: -
CDR3aa: CASSEATQGEKLFF
CDR3nt: TGTGCCAGCAGTGAAGCTACACAGGGAGAAAAACTGTTTTTT

d_gene: TRBD1
j_gene: TRBJ2-3
v_gene: TRBV19
abundance: -
CDR3aa: CASSSYRGRTDTQYF
CDR3nt: TGTGCCAGTAGTAGCTACAGGGGACGCACAGATACGCAGTATTTT

d_gene: -
j_gene: TRBJ1-6
v_gene: TRBV18
abundance: -
CDR3aa: CASSPRRGNSPLHF
CDR3nt: TGTGCCAGCTCACCCCGACGGGGGAATTCACCCCTCCACTTT

d_gene: -
j_gene: TRBJ2-7
v_gene: TRBV7-3
abundance: -
CDR3aa: CASSLELHYEQYF
CDR3nt: TGTGCCAGCAGCTTAGAGTTACACTACGAGCAGTACTTC

d_gene: -
j_gene: TRBJ2-2
v_gene: TRBV4-2
abundance: few
CDR3aa: CASSRDLWAGELFF
CDR3nt: TGTGCCAGCAGCCGGGACTTGTGGGCCGGGGAGCTGTTTTTT

d_gene: -
j_gene: TRBJ2-5
v_gene: TRBV30
abundance: -
CDR3aa: CAWRGPGATETQYF
CDR3nt: TGTGCCTGGAGGGGTCCAGGCGCGACGGAGACCCAGTACTTC

d_gene: TRBD2
j_gene: TRBJ2-5
v_gene: TRBV4-2
abundance: -
CDR3aa: CASSHGSGGQETQYF
CDR3nt: TGTGCCAGCAGCCATGGTAGCGGGGGGCAAGAGACCCAGTACTTC

d_gene: TRBD1
j_gene: TRBJ2-2
v_gene: TRBV4-1
abundance: -
CDR3aa: CASSRSKPGQGNTGELFF
CDR3nt: TGCGCCAGCAGCCGTTCTAAGCCCGGACAGGGGAACACCGGGGAGCTGTTTTTT

d_gene: TRBD1
j_gene: TRBJ2-7
v_gene: TRBV5-4
abundance: once
CDR3aa: CASGDRGLGQYF
CDR3nt: TGTGCCAGCGGAGACAGGGGCCTCGGGCAGTACTTC

d_gene: -
j_gene: TRBJ2-3
v_gene: TRBV9
abundance: -
CDR3aa: CASSVLGATIDTQYF
CDR3nt: TGTGCCAGCAGCGTATTGGGGGCTACTATCGATACGCAGTATTTT

d_gene: TRBD2
j_gene: TRBJ2-1
v_gene: TRBV14
abundance: -
CDR3aa: CASSPSGRWNEQFF
CDR3nt: TGTGCCAGCAGCCCTAGCGGGAGGTGGAATGAGCAGTTCTTC

d_gene: -
j_gene: TRBJ2-7
v_gene: TRBV2
abundance: -
CDR3aa: CASRTDRSSYEQYF
CDR3nt: TGTGCCAGCAGGACCGACAGAAGCTCCTACGAGCAGTACTTC

d_gene: -
j_gene: TRBJ2-2
v_gene: TRBV30
abundance: -
CDR3aa: CAWSVLHRELFF
CDR3nt: TGTGCCTGGAGTGTGCTCCACCGGGAGCTGTTTTTT

d_gene: TRBD1
j_gene: TRBJ2-7
v_gene: TRBV30
abundance: -
CDR3aa: CAWTGQGPYEQYF
CDR3nt: TGTGCCTGGACGGGACAGGGCCCCTACGAGCAGTACTTC

d_gene: TRBD2
j_gene: TRBJ2-1
v_gene: TRBV11-2
abundance: -
CDR3aa: CASSPSTSGRRGYNEQFF
CDR3nt: TGTGCCAGCAGCCCCTCAACTAGCGGGAGAAGGGGTTACAATGAGCAGTTCTTC

d_gene: -
j_gene: TRBJ2-7
v_gene: TRBV7-2
abundance: -
CDR3aa: CASSLNSGPYEQYF
CDR3nt: TGTGCCAGCAGCTTGAATAGCGGTCCCTACGAGCAGTACTTC

d_gene: -
j_gene: TRBJ1-3
v_gene: TRBV4-1
abundance: -
CDR3aa: CASSQERRVSGNTIYF
CDR3nt: TGCGCCAGCAGCCAAGAACGGCGGGTCTCTGGAAACACCATATATTTT

d_gene: -
j_gene: TRBJ2-3
v_gene: TRBV9
abundance: -
CDR3aa: CASSPAGTPGTDTQYF
CDR3nt: TGTGCCAGCAGCCCAGCCGGGACCCCCGGCACAGATACGCAGTATTTT

d_gene: TRBD2
j_gene: TRBJ2-3
v_gene: TRBV2
abundance: -
CDR3aa: CASSVVGLAGTDTQYF
CDR3nt: TGTGCCAGCAGTGTTGTAGGACTAGCGGGGACAGATACGCAGTATTTT

d_gene: TRBD1
j_gene: TRBJ1-1
v_gene: TRBV6-6
abundance: -
CDR3aa: CASSSTGANTEAFF
CDR3nt: TGTGCCAGCAGCTCCACAGGGGCGAACACTGAAGCTTTCTTT

d_gene: -
j_gene: TRBJ2-5
v_gene: TRBV4-3
abundance: -
CDR3aa: CASSQGSGRETQYF
CDR3nt: TGCGCCAGCAGCCAAGGGTCCGGGCGGGAGACCCAGTACTTC

d_gene: TRBD2
j_gene: TRBJ2-1
v_gene: TRBV5-4
abundance: few
CDR3aa: CASSLYVLANYNEQFF
CDR3nt: TGTGCCAGCAGCTTATATGTACTAGCGAACTACAATGAGCAGTTCTTC

d_gene: -
j_gene: TRBJ2-7
v_gene: TRBV7-3
abundance: -
CDR3aa: CASSLDPASGEQYF
CDR3nt: TGTGCCAGCAGCTTAGATCCAGCGTCGGGTGAGCAGTACTTC

d_gene: TRBD1
j_gene: TRBJ2-1
v_gene: TRBV5-1
abundance: -
CDR3aa: CASSLGQGRDEQFF
CDR3nt: TGCGCCAGCAGCTTGGGACAGGGTAGAGATGAGCAGTTCTTC